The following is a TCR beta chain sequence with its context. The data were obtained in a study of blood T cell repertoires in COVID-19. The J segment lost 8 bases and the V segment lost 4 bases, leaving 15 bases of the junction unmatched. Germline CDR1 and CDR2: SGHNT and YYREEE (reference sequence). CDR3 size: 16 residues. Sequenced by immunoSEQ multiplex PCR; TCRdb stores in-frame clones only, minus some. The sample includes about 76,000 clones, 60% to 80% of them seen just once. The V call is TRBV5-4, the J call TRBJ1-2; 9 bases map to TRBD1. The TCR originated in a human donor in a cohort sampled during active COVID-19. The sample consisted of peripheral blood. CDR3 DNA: TGTGCCAGCAGCCCGGAACAGGGGGCGCATACGGCCGGCTACACCTTC. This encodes CASSPEQGAHTAGYTF.